Below, 5 T cell receptor beta chains from the same sample are listed, as sequenced in a study of cytomegalovirus exposure and HLA in healthy donors. The PCR was carried out with 60 Vbeta primers and 13 Jbeta primers. Clones were read by immunoSEQ multiplex PCR, and TCRdb kept only the in-frame ones, dropping some. The sample consists of approximately 170,000 clones, 79% of them appearing once. Sequenced input: PBMCs. Source of these receptors: a woman in her forties or fifties in good health and CMV-seronegative.

J is TRBJ2-1 and V is TRBV5-4, with 7 bases matching TRBD1. The CDR3 length is 16 residues. The V gene's germline CDR1 is SGHNT and CDR2 YYREEE (reference sequence). Trimming took 4 bases from V and 3 from J; bases not matched to a gene: 10. The CDR3 DNA reads as TGTGCCAGCAGCCTAAAGGGACAGATACTCTACAATGAGCAGTTCTTC. Its translation is CASSLKGQILYNEQFF.

This clone was seen just once. The chain uses TRBV28 and TRBJ2-7, with D uncertain. Germline assignment: CDR1 MDHEN and CDR2 SYDVKM. The CDR3 runs 14 residues. V lost 6 bases to trimming and J lost 5 bases, with 17 bases between them. CDR3 protein: CASSLIQLVDEQYF. CDR3 nucleotides: TGTGCCAGCAGCCTAATTCAACTGGTCGACGAGCAGTACTTC.

This chain connects TRBV29-1 to TRBJ2-1; D ambiguous. Trimming shortened V by 5 bases and J by 5 bases, and 10 bases separated the two germline ends. The CDR3 contains 12 residues. Germline V gives CDR1 SQVTM, CDR2 ANQGSEA. The CDR3 region is CSVMPVHNEQFF. The CDR3 DNA follows: TGCAGCGTTATGCCAGTCCACAATGAGCAGTTCTTC.

The chain recombines TRBV29-1 with TRBJ2-1; D gene ambiguous. The CDR3 is made up of 13 amino acids. The V end lost 3 bases, the J end lost 3 bases, and 9 bases lay between the germline ends. Germline assignment: CDR1 SQVTM and CDR2 ANQGSEA. The DNA for the CDR3 is TGCAGCGTTGACCAGCCAGGCTACAATGAGCAGTTCTTC. Translating it yields CSVDQPGYNEQFF.

V usage is TRBV5-1 and J usage is TRBJ2-1; no clear D. V dropped 2 bases and J dropped 5 bases, with 14 bases sitting between them. The CDR3 covers 15 residues. Germline V CDR1 and CDR2: SGHRS, YFSETQ. The CDR3 bases are TGCGCCAGCAGCTTCAACATACAACGGGACAATGAGCAGTTCTTC. As protein: CASSFNIQRDNEQFF.